The clone carrying this T cell receptor (beta chain) was picked up many times. TCR beta VDJ combinations and CDR3 sequences were profiled from genomic DNA. MiXCR, run by TCRdb on the reads, gives a single entry per CDR3 protein. The profile shows fewer than 200,000 distinct CDR3 sequences, around 50% of them singletons. Patients sequenced had flow cytometry evidence of CD8+CD57+ cell expansion. Each patient gave a blood sample that was collected before any therapy had been received. These data originate in a study of CD8+CD57+ T cells in acquired aplastic anemia. V gave up 4 bases and J gave up 4 bases; unmatched junction bases: 6. Per germline, CDR1 SGDLS and CDR2 YYNGEE. This CDR3 region has 14 residues.

The TCR sequence derives from a human donor with aplastic anemia. Sequencing was performed on sorted CD4+, CD8+, or CD8+CD57+ T cells (not recorded which) from PBMCs. The genes are TRBV9 and TRBJ2-7, with 9 bases aligning to TRBD1. The DNA for the CDR3 is TGTGCCAGCAGCAGGAGACAGGGGGTTTACGAGCAGTACTTC. The encoded protein is CASSRRQGVYEQYF.